The 27 T cell receptor beta chains in this list originate from one sample, sequenced in a study of blood T cell repertoires in COVID-19. Assay: immunoSEQ multiplex PCR; the TCRdb copy retains only in-frame clones and omits some. The sample yields about 69,000 clones, about 85% seen once. The sequenced material came from peripheral blood. These receptors all come from an older man with acute or convalescent COVID-19.

The J gene is TRBJ2-7, the V gene TRBV6-2 or TRBV6-3; D might be TRBD1 (5 bases). Germline V CDR1 and CDR2: MNHEY, SVGEGT. The ends were cut back, 4 bases at V and 6 bases at J, with 25 bases in the middle. CDR3 length: 17 residues. The CDR3, as DNA: TGTGCCAGCAGTTCCCGAGCGTGGGGCAGCCTGTCACGCGAGCAGTACTTC. Its protein product is CASSSRAWGSLSREQYF.

In its sample, this clone was seen a few times. The chain is built from TRBV7-4 and TRBJ1-2; 11 positions agree with TRBD1. This CDR3 has 17 residues. Germline V gene lookup returns CDR1 SGHVT and CDR2 SQSDAQ. Losses at the gene ends were 5 bases for V and 0 bases for J; bases not matched to a gene: 8. The CDR3 protein is CASSIWTGGVANYGYTF. The CDR3 DNA follows: TGTGCCAGCAGCATCTGGACAGGGGGCGTAGCTAACTATGGCTACACCTTC.

The rearrangement joins TRBV2 to TRBJ2-7, with TRBD2 as a possible D gene (6 bases). The CDR3 consists of 15 residues. The germline gives CDR1 SNHLY, CDR2 FYNNEI. V dropped 2 bases and J dropped 3 bases, with 14 bases sitting between them. CDR3 nucleotides: TGTGCCAGCAGTGAAAGCGGAGGGTCGGGCTACGAGCAGTACTTC. It yields the protein CASSESGGSGYEQYF.

The gene calls are TRBV25-1 and TRBJ2-5; TRBD2 aligns across 7 bases. This CDR3 is built from 14 residues. Per germline, CDR1 MGHDK and CDR2 SYGVNS. V gave up 3 bases and J gave up 5 bases; unmatched junction bases: 6. The CDR3 nucleotides are TGTGCCAGCAGTGAGGGGGGGACCAGGGAGACCCAGTACTTC. Protein product: CASSEGGTRETQYF.

The J gene is TRBJ1-5, the V gene TRBV3-1 (or the pseudogene TRBV3-2); D remains ambiguous. The V end lost 0 bases, the J end lost 0 bases, and 6 bases lay between the germline ends. The CDR3 loop spans 15 amino acids. Germline loops: CDR1 LGHDT, CDR2 YNNKEL (reference sequence). CDR3 loop: CASSQETHSNQPQHF. CDR3 nucleotides: TGTGCCAGCAGCCAAGAAACACATAGCAATCAGCCCCAGCATTTT.

The chain couples TRBV6-6 to TRBJ2-7, with TRBD2 identical over 7 bases. CDR3 size: 14 residues. V trimming: 6 bases; J trimming: 0 bases; junction bases outside the gene matches: 5. Germline CDR1 MNHNY, CDR2 SVGAGI (reference sequence). Here the CDR3 DNA reads TGTGCCAGCAGACCTAGCGGAAGCTCCTACGAGCAGTACTTC. Translation gives CASRPSGSSYEQYF.

The chain recombines TRBV3-1 (or the pseudogene TRBV3-2) with TRBJ2-5, with 8 bases aligning to TRBD2. The CDR3 totals 16 residues. Losses at the gene ends were 0 bases for V and 4 bases for J; bases not matched to a gene: 7. Germline V gene lookup returns CDR1 LGHDT and CDR2 YNNKEL (reference sequence). The CDR3 DNA reads TGTGCCAGCAGCCAAGATCCGGCGGGAGGCCGAGAGACCCAGTACTTC. Translation: CASSQDPAGGRETQYF.

The J gene is TRBJ1-1, the V gene TRBV27; TRBD1 agrees at 7 bases. Trimming removed 4 bases from V and 1 base from J; junction bases left unmatched: 6. The CDR3 length is 15 residues. CDR1 and CDR2 (germline): MNHEY, SMNVEV (reference sequence). The CDR3 loop reads CASSSADRPNTEAFF. CDR3 nucleotides: TGTGCCAGCAGTTCGGCGGACAGGCCGAACACTGAAGCTTTCTTT.

The rearrangement joins TRBV5-4 to TRBJ1-5, with a weak D call TRBD1 (6 bases). Germline V gives CDR1 SGHNT, CDR2 YYREEE (reference sequence). The V and J ends lost 3 bases and 5 bases respectively, with 24 bases between them. The CDR3 length is 18 residues. The CDR3 reads CASSSGGGVGLGHQPQHF. CDR3 DNA: TGTGCCAGCAGCTCGGGGGGCGGTGTGGGGCTCGGGCATCAGCCCCAGCATTTT.

This clone showed up just once. The CDR3 DNA follows: TGTGCCAGCAGCTTGCCCACAGGGGGCCAAGAGACCCAGTACTTC. Its translation: CASSLPTGGQETQYF. V and J are TRBV5-8 and TRBJ2-5; 8 nucleotides align to TRBD1. Germline CDR1 reads SGHTS; CDR2 reads YDEGEE. The CDR3 is made up of 15 amino acids. With 1 base clipped from V and 1 base from J, the junction kept 3 bases outside the gene matches.

V and J are TRBV20-1 and TRBJ1-5; D is possibly TRBD1 (5 bases). V lost 3 bases and J lost 3, with 9 bases in between. Per the germline V gene, CDR1 is DFQATT and CDR2 is SNEGSKA (reference sequence). The CDR3 is made up of 13 amino acids. CDR3 nucleotides: TGCAGTGCTAGTGACAGACTCAATCAGCCCCAGCATTTT. Translating it yields CSASDRLNQPQHF.

The V call is TRBV5-1, the J call TRBJ2-2; D remains unclear. Trimming stripped 2 bases from V and 9 bases from J, with 8 bases between. This CDR3 spans 12 amino acids. Germline V gene sequence: CDR1 SGHRS, CDR2 YFSETQ. This chain's CDR3 is CASSFSSRELFF. The CDR3 DNA reads as TGCGCCAGCAGCTTCAGTAGCAGGGAGCTGTTTTTT. The whole variable domain, remainder taken from reference TRBV5-1 and TRBJ2-2, is KAGVTQTPRYLIKTRGQQVTLSCSPISGHRSVSWYQQTPGQGLQFLFEYFSETQRNKGNFPGRFSGRQFSNSRSEMNVSTLELGDSALYLCASSFSSRELFFGEGSRLTVL.

The chain uses TRBV7-7 and TRBJ2-2, with D possibly matching TRBD1 (5 bases). The V end was cut by 6 bases, the J end by 3 bases, with 14 bases between. The length of the CDR3 is 15 residues. Germline V CDR1 and CDR2: SSHAT, FNYEAQ (reference sequence). DNA for the CDR3: TGTGCCAGCAGTCCGGCCAGGGCGGACACCGGGGAGCTGTTTTTT. Translating gives CASSPARADTGELFF. Full variable domain (missing parts from reference TRBV7-7 and TRBJ2-2): GAGVSQSPRYKVTKRGQDVTLRCDPISSHATLYWYQQALGQGPEFLTYFNYEAQPDKSGLPSDRFSAERPEGSISTLTIQRTEQRDSAMYRCASSPARADTGELFFGEGSRLTVL.

The rearrangement joins TRBV4-3 to TRBJ2-2, with 8 bases lining up with TRBD1. Germline V CDR1 and CDR2: LGHNA, YSLEER. The CDR3 has 16 amino acids. The junction had 5 bases not matched to a gene; V was cut back by 1 base and J by 4 bases. The CDR3 DNA follows: TGCGCCAGCAGCCAAGCCGGGACAGGCCGCACCGGGGAGCTGTTTTTT. Protein product: CASSQAGTGRTGELFF.

The chain links TRBV11-3 to TRBJ2-3; D remains unclear. Germline assignment: CDR1 SGHNT and CDR2 YENEEA. V was clipped by 1 base and J by 0 bases, with 11 bases between them. The CDR3 is 16 amino acids. For the CDR3, the DNA is TGTGCCAGCAGCTTAGTTTCAGGCAGTAGCACAGATACGCAGTATTTT. It encodes CASSLVSGSSTDTQYF.

A few counts support this clone. The chain is built from TRBV24-1 and TRBJ1-2; TRBD1 aligns across 11 bases. In germline, CDR1 is KGHDR, CDR2 SFDVKD. V shed 2 bases and J 8 bases; nucleotides not matched to a gene: 6. There are 15 residues in the CDR3. CDR3 sequence reads: CATSDYGQGAQGYTF. In DNA, the CDR3 is TGTGCCACCAGTGATTATGGACAGGGGGCTCAGGGCTACACCTTC.

This chain joins TRBV18 and TRBJ2-1, with 13 bases identical to TRBD2. The trim removed 0 bases at V and 5 bases at J, leaving 4 bases unmatched. There are 17 residues in the CDR3. The germline V gene has CDR1 KGHSH and CDR2 LQKENI. CDR3 sequence: CASSPPWTSGSHNEQFF. In DNA form, the CDR3 reads TGTGCCAGCTCACCACCGTGGACTAGCGGGAGCCACAATGAGCAGTTCTTC.

DNA of the CDR3: TGTGCCAGCAGCCAACACTACAGCACAGGGGGCGATGGAAACACCATATATTTT. Its protein product is CASSQHYSTGGDGNTIYF. V and J are TRBV11-2 and TRBJ1-3, with 9 bases matching TRBD1. Germline V lookup: CDR1 SGHAT, CDR2 FQNNGV. J lost 3 bases, V lost 5 bases, and 14 bases had no gene match. The CDR3 length is 18 residues.

The chain links TRBV14 to TRBJ1-4; unclear D gene. This CDR3 has 20 residues. V lost 0 bases and J 0 bases, leaving 20 bases between the germline ends. The germline V gene encodes CDR1 SGHDN and CDR2 FVKESK. CDR3 in amino acids: CASSQDVPYSRLATNEKLFF. CDR3 coding DNA: TGTGCCAGCAGCCAAGATGTGCCGTACTCGAGGTTGGCAACTAATGAAAAACTGTTTTTT. Full variable domain (missing parts from reference TRBV14 and TRBJ1-4): EAGVTQFPSHSVIEKGQTVTLRCDPISGHDNLYWYRRVMGKEIKFLLHFVKESKQDESGMPNNRFLAERTGGTYSTLKVQPAELEDSGVYFCASSQDVPYSRLATNEKLFFGSGTQLSVL.

The chain uses TRBV6-2 or TRBV6-3 and TRBJ1-1; TRBD1 might be the D (5 bases). The CDR3 contains 14 residues. Looked up from germline, CDR1 is MNHEY and CDR2 is SVGEGT. The V end lost 3 bases, the J end lost 5 bases, and 13 bases lay between the germline ends. This chain's CDR3 is CASSYGGAGTEAFF. The CDR3 DNA is TGTGCCAGCAGTTATGGGGGAGCGGGGACTGAAGCTTTCTTT.

This chain joins TRBV6-6 and TRBJ1-2; TRBD1 agrees at 9 bases. Germline CDR1 is MNHNY and CDR2 is SVGAGI (reference sequence). This CDR3 contains 14 residues. With V trimmed by 5 bases and J by 4 bases, 5 bases remained unmatched. Here the CDR3 DNA reads TGTGCCAGCAGTCCGGACAGGGGAGGCTATGGCTACACCTTC. Its protein product is CASSPDRGGYGYTF.

This chain joins TRBV27 and TRBJ2-3; the D gene is possibly TRBD2 (7 bases). The CDR3 spans 19 residues. Germline V gene data show CDR1 as MNHEY and CDR2 as SMNVEV (reference sequence). Trimming pared 5 bases from V and 7 bases from J, leaving 31 bases between. The DNA for the CDR3 is TGTGCCAGCAGTCCGACACAAGTGGGGAGGGGGAGCCGGGGGTATACGCAGTATTTT. This translates into CASSPTQVGRGSRGYTQYF.

The rearrangement uses TRBV10-3 and TRBJ1-6; 7 nucleotides line up with TRBD1. CDR1 is ENHRY and CDR2 is SYGVKD in the germline V gene. V lost 6 bases to trimming and J lost 7 bases; unmatched junction nucleotides: 6. This CDR3 spans 14 amino acids. CDR3 nucleotide sequence: TGTGCCATCAGCAGGGGGAATCGGAATTCACCCCTCCACTTT. Protein sequence: CAISRGNRNSPLHF.

The rearrangement links TRBV19 to TRBJ1-2; TRBD1 agrees at 8 bases. After removal of 3 bases from V and 8 bases from J, the junction contained 14 bases not matched to a gene. CDR1 is LNHDA, CDR2 SQIVND, per germline (reference sequence). CDR3 length equals 16 residues. The CDR3 DNA follows: TGTGCCAGTAGTATCCCCGTTGGGGCGACAGGGGACGGCTACACCTTC. It encodes CASSIPVGATGDGYTF.

This clone was seen only a few times. V usage is TRBV30 and J usage is TRBJ1-3, with D possibly TRBD1 on 5 matching bases. The V gene's germline CDR1 is GTSNPN and CDR2 SVGIG (reference sequence). Deletions cut 1 base from V and 0 bases from J, with 10 bases between. The CDR3 consists of 15 residues. CDR3 in amino acids: CAWSEGHLSGNTIYF. The CDR3 DNA is TGTGCCTGGAGTGAAGGACACCTCTCTGGAAACACCATATATTTT.

J is TRBJ2-2 and V is TRBV9, with D possibly being TRBD2 (6 bases). Germline CDR1 SGDLS, CDR2 YYNGEE. This CDR3 has 16 amino acids. V lost 6 bases, J lost 3 bases, and 18 bases lay in between. In nucleotides, the CDR3 is TGTGCCAGCACCGTCGCGGGGAGCCCCGACACCGGGGAGCTGTTTTTT. It specifies CASTVAGSPDTGELFF.

The rearrangement joins TRBV3-1 (or the pseudogene TRBV3-2) to TRBJ1-6; D might be TRBD1 (6 bases). The CDR3 has 16 residues. Deletions cut 4 bases from V and 7 bases from J, with 17 bases between. CDR1 and CDR2 (germline): LGHDT, YNNKEL (reference sequence). DNA of the CDR3: TGTGCCAGCAGCCCTTCGGGGGGGGGCGCGAATTCACCCCTCCACTTT. It encodes CASSPSGGGANSPLHF.